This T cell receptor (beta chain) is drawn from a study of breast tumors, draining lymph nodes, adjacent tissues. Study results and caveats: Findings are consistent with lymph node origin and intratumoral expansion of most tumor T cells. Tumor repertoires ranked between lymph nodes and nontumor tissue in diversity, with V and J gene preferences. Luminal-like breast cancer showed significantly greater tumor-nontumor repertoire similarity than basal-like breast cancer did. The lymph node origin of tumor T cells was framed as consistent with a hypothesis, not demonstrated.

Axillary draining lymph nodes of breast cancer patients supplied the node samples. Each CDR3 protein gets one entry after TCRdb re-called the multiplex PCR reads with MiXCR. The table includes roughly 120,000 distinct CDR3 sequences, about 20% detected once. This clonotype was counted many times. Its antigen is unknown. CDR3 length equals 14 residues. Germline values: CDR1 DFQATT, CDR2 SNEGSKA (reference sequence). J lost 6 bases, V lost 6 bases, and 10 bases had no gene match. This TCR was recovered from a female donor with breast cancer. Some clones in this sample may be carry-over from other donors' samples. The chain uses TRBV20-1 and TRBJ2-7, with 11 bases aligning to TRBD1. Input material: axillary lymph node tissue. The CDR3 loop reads CSASPGQGVIEQYF. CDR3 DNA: TGCAGTGCCTCGCCGGGACAGGGGGTTATCGAGCAGTACTTC.